These 17 T cell receptor beta chains share one sample of origin, sequenced in a study of T cell changes during pregnancy in multiple sclerosis. Clones were sequenced by immunoSEQ multiplex PCR, and TCRdb holds only the in-frame ones, with some missing. The table includes fewer than 65,000 clones, 91% detected once. The sample was peripheral blood, taken after pregnancy. The origin of the receptors is a female donor in good health, enrolled as a control in a pregnancy study.

The chain joins TRBV7-8 to TRBJ2-2; TRBD2 aligns across 10 bases. The CDR3 length is 20 residues. Germline trimming cut 7 bases from V and 4 bases from J; bases unmatched to any gene: 21. Germline-derived CDR1 and CDR2 are SGHVS and FQNEAQ. The CDR3 DNA reads as TGTGCCAGCACCCGAATGTCTAGCGGGGGACCTTCGGGTGGCACCGGGGAGCTGTTTTTT. Residues: CASTRMSSGGPSGGTGELFF.

Concerning this clone: Germline and junction disagree at one end, which may indicate a read error. The chain recombines TRBV6-5 with TRBJ1-5; possible D gene TRBD1, 6 bases. The germline V gene encodes CDR1 MNHEY and CDR2 SVGAGI. The CDR3 loop spans 15 amino acids. CDR3 DNA: TGTGCCAGCAGGTCCTGGACAGAGGGGAATCGGCCCCAGCATTTT. It yields the protein CASRSWTEGNRPQHF.

The V gene is TRBV13, the J gene TRBJ2-1; TRBD2 matches 8 bases. J gave up 1 base and V 5 bases, and 13 bases lay outside the gene matches. This CDR3 region has 18 residues. Germline assignment: CDR1 PRHDT and CDR2 FYEKMQ (reference sequence). The CDR3 is CASSRAGRSGGSYNEQFF. CDR3 DNA sequence: TGTGCCAGCAGCCGGGCCGGGAGGAGCGGGGGTTCCTACAATGAGCAGTTCTTC.

The chain combines TRBV15 with TRBJ2-3; no clear D gene. Germline loops: CDR1 LNHNV, CDR2 YYDKDF (reference sequence). The CDR3 sequence is 13 residues long. V was pared by 2 bases and J by 6 bases, with 9 bases between. The CDR3 loop reads CATSRQNMDTQYF. CDR3 nucleotides: TGTGCCACCAGCAGACAAAACATGGATACGCAGTATTTT.

The chain carries TRBV7-9 and TRBJ2-1, with D possibly matching TRBD1 (6 bases). Germline values: CDR1 SEHNR, CDR2 FQNEAQ (reference sequence). This CDR3 contains 12 residues. The ends were cut back, 6 bases at V and 7 bases at J, with 10 bases in the middle. The CDR3 spells CASSFTGNEQFF. The DNA for the CDR3 is TGTGCCAGCAGTTTTACAGGGAATGAGCAGTTCTTC.

V is TRBV28 and J is TRBJ2-3; TRBD2 aligns across 9 bases. Trimming at V came to 3 bases and at J to 4 bases, leaving 5 bases not matched to a gene. The germline CDR1 and CDR2 sequences are MDHEN and SYDVKM. This CDR3 has 15 residues. CDR3 loop: CASSLGGGAPDTQYF. CDR3 DNA sequence: TGTGCCAGCAGTTTGGGCGGGGGGGCCCCAGATACGCAGTATTTT.

This chain joins TRBV19 and TRBJ1-2, with 7 bases that match TRBD1. The ends lost 7 bases at V and 3 bases at J; junction bases unmatched: 8. Germline loops: CDR1 LNHDA, CDR2 SQIVND (reference sequence). This CDR3 contains 14 residues. The CDR3 is CASKLRDRDYGYTF. Here the CDR3 DNA reads TGTGCCAGTAAGTTAAGGGACAGAGACTATGGCTACACCTTC. Combining the CDR3 with reference TRBV19 and TRBJ1-2 gives the whole variable domain DGGITQSPKYLFRKEGQNVTLSCEQNLNHDAMYWYRQDPGQGLRLIYYSQIVNDFQKGDIAEGYSVSREKKESFPLTVTSAQKNPTAFYLCASKLRDRDYGYTFGSGTRLTVV.

This clone was counted once. V and J are TRBV5-5 and TRBJ1-2, with 9 bases matching TRBD1. CDR3 length equals 15 residues. Per the germline V gene, CDR1 is SGHKS and CDR2 is YYEKEE (reference sequence). V dropped 4 bases and J dropped 6; count of bases not matched to a gene: 10. DNA for the CDR3: TGTGCCAGCAGCACTCCACAGGGGGCGCGGGATGGCTACACCTTC. This codes for CASSTPQGARDGYTF.

This clone was seen once. The J gene is TRBJ2-1, the V gene TRBV9; perhaps TRBD1 as D (7 bases). The CDR3 spans 17 residues. The V and J ends lost 4 bases and 0 bases respectively, with 17 bases between them. The germline gives CDR1 SGDLS, CDR2 YYNGEE. DNA of the CDR3: TGTGCCAGCAGCTCAGGGGGGACTCCCCTCTCCTACAATGAGCAGTTCTTC. It yields the protein CASSSGGTPLSYNEQFF.

V gene TRBV11-2 combines with J gene TRBJ1-2, with a tentative D call TRBD1 (5 bases). Trimming stripped 4 bases from V and 4 bases from J, with 7 bases between. From germline, CDR1 is SGHAT and CDR2 FQNNGV. The CDR3 is 12 residues long. Written as DNA, the CDR3 is TGTGCCAGCAGCTCGACAGCCTATGGCTACACCTTC. Protein product: CASSSTAYGYTF.

This sequence joins TRBV19 and TRBJ2-5; 8 nucleotides match TRBD2. CDR1 and CDR2 from the germline V gene are LNHDA and SQIVND (reference sequence). The CDR3 is made up of 15 amino acids. Trimming cost V 7 bases and J 0 bases; bases outside gene matches: 7. CDR3 loop: CASTGASGHQETQYF. For the CDR3, the DNA is TGTGCCAGTACCGGGGCTAGCGGGCACCAAGAGACCCAGTACTTC.

This clone showed up just a few times. The CDR3, as DNA: TGTGCCTGGAGTCGGGACAGCCAGAACACTGAAGCTTTCTTT. Residues: CAWSRDSQNTEAFF. V and J are TRBV30 and TRBJ1-1, with 7 bases matching TRBD1. Trimming removed 2 bases from V and 1 base from J; junction bases left unmatched: 4. The germline V gene has CDR1 GTSNPN and CDR2 SVGIG (reference sequence). The CDR3 consists of 14 residues.

The rearrangement uses TRBV4-1 and TRBJ1-1; D is undetermined. Germline assignment: CDR1 MGHRA and CDR2 YSYEKL. This CDR3 is built from 16 residues. Trimming took 2 bases from V and 1 from J, leaving 14 bases between them. The CDR3 loop reads CASSQPPRRGNTEAFF. CDR3 sequence (DNA): TGCGCCAGCAGCCAACCCCCTCGTAGAGGGAACACTGAAGCTTTCTTT.

The chain links TRBV7-2 to TRBJ1-2; 10 bases fit TRBD1. There are 15 residues in the CDR3. From germline, CDR1 is SGHTA and CDR2 FQGNSA. With 5 bases clipped from V and 2 bases from J, the junction kept 5 bases outside the gene matches. DNA of the CDR3: TGTGCCAGCAGCGTCCGACAGGGGGCCAACTATGGCTACACCTTC. Protein sequence: CASSVRQGANYGYTF. The variable domain in full, completed from reference TRBV7-2 and TRBJ1-2, reads GAGVSQSPSNKVTEKGKDVELRCDPISGHTALYWYRQSLGQGLEFLIYFQGNSAPDKSGLPSDRFSAERTGGSVSTLTIQRTQQEDSAVYLCASSVRQGANYGYTFGSGTRLTVV.

The DNA for the CDR3 is TGTGCCAGTAGATCGGCCTACGAGCAGTACTTC. Translation gives CASRSAYEQYF. J is TRBJ2-7 and V is TRBV19; D is ambiguous. Trimming removed 6 bases from V and 2 bases from J, with 5 bases in between. CDR3 length: 11 amino acids. CDR1 LNHDA and CDR2 SQIVND come from the germline V gene (reference sequence).

V is TRBV11-2 and J is TRBJ1-1; perhaps TRBD1 as D (5 bases). V lost 2 bases to trimming and J lost 1 base, with 11 bases between them. The CDR3 is 15 residues long. Per the germline V gene, CDR1 is SGHAT and CDR2 is FQNNGV. The CDR3 coding sequence is TGTGCCAGCAGCTTAAACCCCGGGGGGAACACTGAAGCTTTCTTT. Translating gives CASSLNPGGNTEAFF.

This chain connects TRBV2 to TRBJ1-4, with 10 bases that match TRBD1. The CDR3 consists of 15 residues. Germline V gives CDR1 SNHLY, CDR2 FYNNEI. Trimming at V came to 5 bases and at J to 5 bases, leaving 5 bases not matched to a gene. The CDR3 bases are TGTGCCAGCAGTTTGACAGGGGGCGGCAATGAAAAACTGTTTTTT. It codes for CASSLTGGGNEKLFF.